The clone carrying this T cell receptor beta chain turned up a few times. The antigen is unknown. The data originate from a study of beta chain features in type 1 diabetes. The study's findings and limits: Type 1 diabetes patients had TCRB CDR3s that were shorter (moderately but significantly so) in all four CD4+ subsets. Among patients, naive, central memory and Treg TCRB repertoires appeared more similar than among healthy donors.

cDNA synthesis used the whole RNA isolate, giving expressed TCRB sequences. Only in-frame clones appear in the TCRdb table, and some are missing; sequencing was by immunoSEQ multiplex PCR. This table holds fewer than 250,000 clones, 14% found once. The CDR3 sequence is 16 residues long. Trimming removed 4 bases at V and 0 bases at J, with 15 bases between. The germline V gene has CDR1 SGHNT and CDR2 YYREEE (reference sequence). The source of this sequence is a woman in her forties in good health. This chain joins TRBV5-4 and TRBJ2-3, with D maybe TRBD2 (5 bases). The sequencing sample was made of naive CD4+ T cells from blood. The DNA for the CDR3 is TGTGCCAGCAGCCTCTTACTAGATCCCAGCACAGATACGCAGTATTTT. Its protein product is CASSLLLDPSTDTQYF.